The present T cell receptor beta chain was sequenced within a study of cytomegalovirus exposure and HLA in healthy donors. As for the study in general: Clustering assigned 81% of the approximately 430 genotyped donors to the Caucasian-associated ancestry cluster. Study-wide results and caveats: Excluded: some indistinguishable V segments such as TRBV6-2 and TRBV6-3.

In its sample, this clone was seen a few times. Antigen specificity is unknown. The germline V gene encodes CDR1 LGHNA and CDR2 YNFKEQ. CDR3 length equals 13 residues. Trimming shortened V by 8 bases and J by 6 bases, and 15 bases separated the two germline ends. PCR involved 60 Vbeta and 13 Jbeta primers. Sequencing was performed with immunoSEQ multiplex PCR; in TCRdb, only in-frame clones are kept and a portion is missing. This table has about 190,000 clones, roughly 85% appearing once. This clonotype was sampled from a boy aged 2 to 10 in good health and CMV-seronegative. The specimen was PBMCs. The rearrangement links TRBV4-2 to TRBJ2-3, with unresolved D. CDR3 nucleotides: TGTGCCAGCCTCAAATCAGGATCTGATACGCAGTATTTT. Its translation is CASLKSGSDTQYF.